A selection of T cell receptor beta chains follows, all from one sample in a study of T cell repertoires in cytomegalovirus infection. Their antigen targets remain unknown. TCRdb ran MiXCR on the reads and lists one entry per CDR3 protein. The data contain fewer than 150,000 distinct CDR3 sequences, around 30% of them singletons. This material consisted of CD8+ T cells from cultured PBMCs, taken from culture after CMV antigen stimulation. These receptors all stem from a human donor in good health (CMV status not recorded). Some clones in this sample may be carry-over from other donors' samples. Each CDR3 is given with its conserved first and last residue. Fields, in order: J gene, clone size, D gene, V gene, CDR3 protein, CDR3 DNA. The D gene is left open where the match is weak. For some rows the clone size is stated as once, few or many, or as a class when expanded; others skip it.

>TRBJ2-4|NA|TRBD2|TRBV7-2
CASSLLLLAGGPKNIQYF
TGTGCCAGCAGCCTCCTTCTCCTAGCGGGGGGCCCCAAAAACATTCAGTACTTC
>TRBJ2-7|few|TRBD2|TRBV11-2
CASSSSGGVGEQYF
TGTGCCAGCAGCTCTAGCGGGGGTGTGGGCGAGCAGTACTTC
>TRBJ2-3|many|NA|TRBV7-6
CASSLTRVGADTQYF
TGTGCCAGCAGCTTAACCAGAGTGGGGGCAGATACGCAGTATTTT
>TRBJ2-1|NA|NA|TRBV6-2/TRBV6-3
CASSLAYDDEQFF
TGTGCCAGCAGTCTGGCCTATGATGACGAGCAGTTCTTC
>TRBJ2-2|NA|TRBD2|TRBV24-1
CATSAAGGKAGELFF
TGTGCCACCAGCGCAGCGGGGGGGAAGGCCGGGGAGCTGTTTTTT
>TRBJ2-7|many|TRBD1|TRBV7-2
CASTETGTGPYEQYF
TGTGCCAGCACCGAGACCGGGACAGGGCCCTACGAGCAGTACTTC
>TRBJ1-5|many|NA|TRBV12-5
CASGPTGAEWNQPQHF
TGTGCTAGTGGTCCCACCGGGGCTGAGTGGAATCAGCCCCAGCATTTT
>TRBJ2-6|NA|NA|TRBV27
CASSTGVTGSGANVLTF
TGTGCCAGCAGTACTGGGGTTACCGGCTCTGGGGCCAACGTCCTGACTTTC
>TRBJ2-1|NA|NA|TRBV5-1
CASSLPLDEQFF
TGCGCCAGCAGCTTGCCTTTGGATGAGCAGTTCTTC
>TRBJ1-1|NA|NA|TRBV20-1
CSANPGEVEAFF
TGCAGTGCCAACCCGGGGGAAGTTGAAGCTTTCTTT
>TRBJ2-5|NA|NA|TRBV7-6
CASSLWSSEISGETQYF
TGTGCCAGCAGCTTATGGTCTAGCGAAATATCCGGGGAGACCCAGTACTTC
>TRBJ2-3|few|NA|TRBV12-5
CASGLGPYVLAGTDTQYF
TGTGCTAGTGGTTTGGGCCCCTATGTACTAGCCGGCACAGATACGCAGTATTTT